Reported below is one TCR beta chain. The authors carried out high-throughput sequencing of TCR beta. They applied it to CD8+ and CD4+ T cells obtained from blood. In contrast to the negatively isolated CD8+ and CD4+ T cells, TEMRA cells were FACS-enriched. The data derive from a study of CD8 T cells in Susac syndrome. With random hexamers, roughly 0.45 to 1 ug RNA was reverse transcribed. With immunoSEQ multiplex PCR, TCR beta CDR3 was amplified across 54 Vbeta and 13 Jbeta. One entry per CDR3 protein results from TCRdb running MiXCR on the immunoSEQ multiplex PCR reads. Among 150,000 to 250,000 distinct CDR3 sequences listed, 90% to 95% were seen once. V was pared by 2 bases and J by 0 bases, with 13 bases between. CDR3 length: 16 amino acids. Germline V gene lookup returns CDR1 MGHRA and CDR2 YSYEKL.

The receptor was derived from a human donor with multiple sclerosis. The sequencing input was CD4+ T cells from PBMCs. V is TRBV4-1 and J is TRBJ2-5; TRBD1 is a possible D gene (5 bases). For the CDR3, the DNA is TGCGCCAGCAGCCAACCTGACAGACTTTACCAAGAGACCCAGTACTTC. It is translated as CASSQPDRLYQETQYF.